The T cell receptor (beta chain) described here comes from a study of T cell responses to AZD1222 COVID-19 vaccine. Findings and limits, study-wide: Nearly half of spike-specific TCRs reportedly go after variant regions that carry no mutations.

With respect to this clone: The antigen is unknown.

Clones were read by immunoSEQ multiplex PCR, and TCRdb kept only the in-frame ones, dropping some. The sample consists of some 110,000 clones, 80% to 85% of them appearing once. This material consisted of peripheral blood, taken on day 0 of AZD1222 vaccination. The origin of this receptor is an adult in good health.

The CDR3 coding sequence is TGTGCCAGCAGTCTACAGGGAAGTTGGGAATCACCCCTCCACTTT. It is translated as CASSLQGSWESPLHF. The chain joins TRBV6-5 to TRBJ1-6, with a tentative D call TRBD1 (6 bases). Germline V gives CDR1 MNHEY, CDR2 SVGAGI. Trimming removed 5 bases from V and 10 bases from J, with 18 bases in between. The CDR3 has 15 residues.